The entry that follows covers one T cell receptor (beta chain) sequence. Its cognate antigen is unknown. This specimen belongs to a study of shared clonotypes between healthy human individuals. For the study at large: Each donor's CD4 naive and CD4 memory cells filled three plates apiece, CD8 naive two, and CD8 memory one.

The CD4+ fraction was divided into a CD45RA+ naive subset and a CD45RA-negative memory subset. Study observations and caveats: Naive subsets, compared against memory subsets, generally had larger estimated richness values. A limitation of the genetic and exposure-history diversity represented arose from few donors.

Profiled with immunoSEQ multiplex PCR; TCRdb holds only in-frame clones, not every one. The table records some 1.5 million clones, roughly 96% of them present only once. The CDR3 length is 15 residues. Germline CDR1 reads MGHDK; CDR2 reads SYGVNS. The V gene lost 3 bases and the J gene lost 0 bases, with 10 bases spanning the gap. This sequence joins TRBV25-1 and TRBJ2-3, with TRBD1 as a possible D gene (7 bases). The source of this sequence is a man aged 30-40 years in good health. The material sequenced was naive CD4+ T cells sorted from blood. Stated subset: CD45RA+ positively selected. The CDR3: CASSDRGVSTDTQYF. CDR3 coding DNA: TGTGCCAGCAGTGACAGGGGGGTTAGCACAGATACGCAGTATTTT.